This T cell receptor beta chain came from a study of OX40 agonist ivuxolimab in advanced cancers. Measured with immunoSEQ multiplex PCR; TCRdb has only the in-frame clones, and not every one. The sample lists some 79,000 clones; approximately 90% were seen once. The germline V gene has CDR1 SGHTA and CDR2 FQGNSA. The CDR3 has 15 amino acids. The trim removed 2 bases at V and 6 bases at J, leaving 6 bases unmatched. The sample here was CD4+ or CD8+ T cells sorted from blood, taken in a trial of the OX40 agonist ivuxolimab. The clonotype was recovered from an adult with an advanced solid tumor such as melanoma, head and neck, liver or kidney cancer. The chain has TRBV7-2 and TRBJ2-7; 11 positions agree with TRBD2. CDR3 amino acids: CASSLTSGSSLEQYF. The CDR3, as DNA: TGTGCCAGCAGCTTAACTAGCGGGAGCTCACTCGAGCAGTACTTC. Full variable domain (remainder filled in from reference TRBV7-2 and TRBJ2-7): GAGVSQSPSNKVTEKGKDVELRCDPISGHTALYWYRQSLGQGLEFLIYFQGNSAPDKSGLPSDRFSAERTGGSVSTLTIQRTQQEDSAVYLCASSLTSGSSLEQYFGPGTRLTVT.